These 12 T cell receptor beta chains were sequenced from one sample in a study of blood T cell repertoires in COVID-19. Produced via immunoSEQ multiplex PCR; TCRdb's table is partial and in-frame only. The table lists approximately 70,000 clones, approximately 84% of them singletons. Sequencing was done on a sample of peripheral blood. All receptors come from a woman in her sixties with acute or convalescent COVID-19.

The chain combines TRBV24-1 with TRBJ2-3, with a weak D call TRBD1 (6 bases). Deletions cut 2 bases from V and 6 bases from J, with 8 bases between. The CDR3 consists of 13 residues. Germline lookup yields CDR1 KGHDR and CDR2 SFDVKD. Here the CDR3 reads CATSDSGADTQYF. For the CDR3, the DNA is TGTGCCACCAGTGATTCAGGGGCCGATACGCAGTATTTT.

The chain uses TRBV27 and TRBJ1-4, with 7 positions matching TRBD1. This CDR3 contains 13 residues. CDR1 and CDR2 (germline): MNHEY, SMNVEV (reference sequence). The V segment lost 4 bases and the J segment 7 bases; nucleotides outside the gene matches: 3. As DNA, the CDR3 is TGTGCCAGCAGTTGGAACAGGGGTGAAAAACTGTTTTTT. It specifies CASSWNRGEKLFF.

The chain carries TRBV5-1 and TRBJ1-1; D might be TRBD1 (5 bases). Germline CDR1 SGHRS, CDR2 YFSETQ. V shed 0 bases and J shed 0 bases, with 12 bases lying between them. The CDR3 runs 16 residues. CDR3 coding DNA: TGCGCCAGCAGCTTGGAAGGGGTTGGGGTGAACACTGAAGCTTTCTTT. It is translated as CASSLEGVGVNTEAFF.

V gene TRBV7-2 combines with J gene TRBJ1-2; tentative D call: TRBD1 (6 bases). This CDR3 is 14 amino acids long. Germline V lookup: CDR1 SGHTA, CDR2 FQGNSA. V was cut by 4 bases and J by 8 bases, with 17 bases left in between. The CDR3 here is CASSSPVGGRGYTF. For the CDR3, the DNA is TGTGCCAGCAGCTCCCCGGTGGGGGGGCGCGGCTACACCTTC. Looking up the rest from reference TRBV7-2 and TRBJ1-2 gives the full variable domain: GAGVSQSPSNKVTEKGKDVELRCDPISGHTALYWYRQSLGQGLEFLIYFQGNSAPDKSGLPSDRFSAERTGGSVSTLTIQRTQQEDSAVYLCASSSPVGGRGYTFGSGTRLTVV.

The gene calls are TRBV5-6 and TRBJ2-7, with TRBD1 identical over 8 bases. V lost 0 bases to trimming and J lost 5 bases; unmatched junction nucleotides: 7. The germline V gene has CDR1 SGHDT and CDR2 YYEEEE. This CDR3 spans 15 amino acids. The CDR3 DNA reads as TGTGCCAGCAGCTTGGTTGGACAGGGAGCCCACGAGCAGTACTTC. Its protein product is CASSLVGQGAHEQYF.

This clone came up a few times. The CDR3 nucleotides read TGTGCCATCAGTGACAGGGGTTACGAGCAGTACTTC. Its protein product is CAISDRGYEQYF. The chain has TRBV10-3 and TRBJ2-7, with D tentatively TRBD1 (6 bases). The CDR3 runs to 12 residues. The germline CDR1 and CDR2 sequences are ENHRY and SYGVKD. Deletions cut 3 bases from V and 4 bases from J, with 7 bases between.

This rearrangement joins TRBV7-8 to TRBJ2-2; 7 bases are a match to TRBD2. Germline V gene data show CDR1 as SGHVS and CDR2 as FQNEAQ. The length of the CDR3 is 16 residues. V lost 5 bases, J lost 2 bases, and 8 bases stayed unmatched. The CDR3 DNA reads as TGTGCCAGCAGCGTCCTTGGCGGGGGTAACACCGGGGAGCTGTTTTTT. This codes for CASSVLGGGNTGELFF.

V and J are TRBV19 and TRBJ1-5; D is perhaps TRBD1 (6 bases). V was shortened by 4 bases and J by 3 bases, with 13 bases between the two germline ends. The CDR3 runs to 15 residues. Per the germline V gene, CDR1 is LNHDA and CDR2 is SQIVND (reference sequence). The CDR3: CASSKSGTHNQPQHF. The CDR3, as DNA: TGTGCCAGTAGTAAATCCGGGACACACAATCAGCCCCAGCATTTT. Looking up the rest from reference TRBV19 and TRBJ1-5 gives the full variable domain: DGGITQSPKYLFRKEGQNVTLSCEQNLNHDAMYWYRQDPGQGLRLIYYSQIVNDFQKGDIAEGYSVSREKKESFPLTVTSAQKNPTAFYLCASSKSGTHNQPQHFGDGTRLSIL.

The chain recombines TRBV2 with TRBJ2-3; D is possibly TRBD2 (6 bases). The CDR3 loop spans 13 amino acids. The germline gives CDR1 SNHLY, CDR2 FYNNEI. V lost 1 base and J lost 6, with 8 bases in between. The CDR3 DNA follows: TGTGCCAGCAGTGAAGTAGGGAGGGATACGCAGTATTTT. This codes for CASSEVGRDTQYF.

In nucleotides, the CDR3 is TGTGCCAGCTCACCAGGGGCCCTAAGACATGGCTACACCTTC. Its protein product is CASSPGALRHGYTF. The V and J genes are TRBV18 and TRBJ1-2; tentatively, D is TRBD1 (5 bases). Trimming cost V 2 bases and J 6 bases, with 13 bases left between them. CDR1 is KGHSH, CDR2 LQKENI, per germline. CDR3 length equals 14 residues.

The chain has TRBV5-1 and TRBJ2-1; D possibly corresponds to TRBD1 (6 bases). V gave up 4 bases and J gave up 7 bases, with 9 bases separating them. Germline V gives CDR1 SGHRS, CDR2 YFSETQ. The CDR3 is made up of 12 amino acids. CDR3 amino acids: CASSRTVNEQFF. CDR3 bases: TGCGCCAGCAGCAGGACAGTTAATGAGCAGTTCTTC.

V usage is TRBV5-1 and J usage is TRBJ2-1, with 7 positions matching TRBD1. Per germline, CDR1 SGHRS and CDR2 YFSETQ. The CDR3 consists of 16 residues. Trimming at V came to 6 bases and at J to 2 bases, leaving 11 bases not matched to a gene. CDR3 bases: TGCGCCAGCACCCCATTACAGGGGATGGCCTACAATGAGCAGTTCTTC. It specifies CASTPLQGMAYNEQFF.